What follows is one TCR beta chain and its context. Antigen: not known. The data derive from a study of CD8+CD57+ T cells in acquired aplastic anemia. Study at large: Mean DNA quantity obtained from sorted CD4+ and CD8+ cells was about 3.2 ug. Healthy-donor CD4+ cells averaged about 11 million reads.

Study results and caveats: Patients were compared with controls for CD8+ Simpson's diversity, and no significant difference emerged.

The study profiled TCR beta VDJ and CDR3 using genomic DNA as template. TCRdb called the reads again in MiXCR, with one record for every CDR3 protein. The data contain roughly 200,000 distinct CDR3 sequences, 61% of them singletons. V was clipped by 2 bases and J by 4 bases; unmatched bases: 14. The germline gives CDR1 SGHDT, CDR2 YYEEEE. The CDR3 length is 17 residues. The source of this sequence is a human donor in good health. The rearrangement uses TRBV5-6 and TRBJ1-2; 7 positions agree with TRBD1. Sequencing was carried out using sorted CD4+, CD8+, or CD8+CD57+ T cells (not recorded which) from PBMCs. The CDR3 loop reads CASSFIVGGRQGYGYTF. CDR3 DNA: TGTGCCAGCAGCTTTATAGTAGGCGGACGACAGGGCTATGGCTACACCTTC.